This TCR beta chain was recovered during a study of blood T cell repertoires in COVID-19. On the study more broadly: Donors in the United States, Italy and Spain gave samples during acute or convalescent COVID-19. T cells, B-cell-depleted T cells, or PBMCs provided the cDNA or gDNA that served as material.

Only a few counts were recorded for this clone. The CDR3 has 14 amino acids. CDR1 and CDR2 from the germline V gene are SGDLS and YYNGEE. Trimming at V came to 0 bases and at J to 3 bases, leaving 2 bases not matched to a gene. In the study's own analysis: Amplified reference gene primers provided the basis for estimating nucleated cell counts. This table comes from immunoSEQ multiplex PCR, and its TCRdb copy is limited to in-frame clones, with some not included. Clone size and the V and J calls come from that table; the DNA yielded D and trimming. The sample has about 150,000 clones; around 80% are singletons.

This receptor was taken from a woman in her 70s who had recovered from COVID-19. The sequenced material came from peripheral blood. The chain employs TRBV9 and TRBJ2-7; TRBD1 agrees at 8 bases. The CDR3 nucleotides are TGTGCCAGCAGCGTAGCCACAGGGGGCTACGAGCAGTACTTC. This gives the protein CASSVATGGYEQYF.